The present T cell receptor beta chain was sequenced within a study of neurological immune-mediated disorders. General study findings and limits: The greatest TCR clonal expansion appeared in HTLV-1-associated myelopathy and the smallest, falling below healthy controls, in multiple sclerosis. The expanded clones of different subjects shared no CDR3 amino acid sequences (suggesting private repertoires in all groups).

CDR3 length equals 14 residues. Trimming removed 1 base from V and 3 bases from J, with 10 bases in between. CDR1 and CDR2 from the germline V gene are DFQATT and SNEGSKA (reference sequence). The cDNA was produced through 5'RACE with 10-nucleotide random UMIs. Sequencing of 15-18 subjects in each run yielded over 170 million TCR-beta sequences. In TCRdb, the 5' RACE reads were re-called with MiXCR into one record per CDR3 protein. The sample lists approximately 16,000 distinct CDR3 sequences, roughly a fifth occurring once. This clonotype was seen at least ten times. No antigen is known for it. This TCR was recovered from a middle-aged man in good health. The V gene is TRBV20-1, the J gene TRBJ2-1, with D tentatively TRBD1 or TRBD2 (7 bases each). The sequenced sample consisted of PBMCs. The CDR3 region has the DNA TGCAGTGCTAGAGCAGGGGGGGTCTACAATGAGCAGTTCTTC. It yields the protein CSARAGGVYNEQFF.